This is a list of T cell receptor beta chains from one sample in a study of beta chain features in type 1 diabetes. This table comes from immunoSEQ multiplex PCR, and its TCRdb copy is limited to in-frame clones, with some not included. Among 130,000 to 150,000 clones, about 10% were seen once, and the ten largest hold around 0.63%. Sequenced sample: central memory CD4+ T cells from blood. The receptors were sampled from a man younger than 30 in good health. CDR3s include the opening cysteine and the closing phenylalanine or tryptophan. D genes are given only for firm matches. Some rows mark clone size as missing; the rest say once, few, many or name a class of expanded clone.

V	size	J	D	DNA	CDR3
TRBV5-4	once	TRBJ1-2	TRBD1	TGTGCCAGCAGCTTGGGGGACAGGGGTAACTATGGCTACACCTTC	CASSLGDRGNYGYTF
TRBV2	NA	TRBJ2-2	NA	TGTGCCAGCAGACCCACTAGTAACCCTGTCACCGGGGAGCTGTTTTTT	CASRPTSNPVTGELFF
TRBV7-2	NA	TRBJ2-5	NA	TGTGCCAGCAGTCATGACAGGCAAGAGACCCAGTACTTC	CASSHDRQETQYF
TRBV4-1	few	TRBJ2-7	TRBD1	TGCGCCAGCAGCCAAACAAGACAGGGTGGTTCTTACGAGCAGTACTTC	CASSQTRQGGSYEQYF
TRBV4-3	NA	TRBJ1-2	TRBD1	TGCGCCAGCAGCCAAGCATTGGGACAGAATGGCTACACCTTC	CASSQALGQNGYTF
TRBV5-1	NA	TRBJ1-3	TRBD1	TGCGCCAGCAGCTTGGGACAGGGGAACACCATATATTTT	CASSLGQGNTIYF
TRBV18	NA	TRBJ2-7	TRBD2	TGTGCCAGCTCCCCAGGCGGGGGGGTGAACGAGCAGTACTTC	CASSPGGGVNEQYF
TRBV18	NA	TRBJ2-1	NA	TGTGCCAGCTCAACCGGCTTAGGGGTCAATGAGCAGTTCTTC	CASSTGLGVNEQFF
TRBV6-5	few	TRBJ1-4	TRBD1	TGTGCCAGCAGTTACTCAACAGGGGCAGGAAATGAAAAACTGTTTTTT	CASSYSTGAGNEKLFF
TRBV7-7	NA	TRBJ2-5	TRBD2	TGTGCCAGCAGCACACCTAGCGGGACCCAGTACTTC	CASSTPSGTQYF
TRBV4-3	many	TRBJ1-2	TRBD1	TGCGCCAGCAGCCAAGATGGACAGGGGACCTATGGCTACACCTTC	CASSQDGQGTYGYTF
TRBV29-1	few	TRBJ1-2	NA	TGCAGCGTTGAAGGGTCCGGGGGTGGCTACACCTTC	CSVEGSGGGYTF
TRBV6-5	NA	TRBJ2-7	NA	TGTGCCAGCAGTTGGTCGGACAGCACCTACGAGCAGTACTTC	CASSWSDSTYEQYF
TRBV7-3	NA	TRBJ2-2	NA	TGTGCCAGCAGCTTATCCGGACAGAGCACCGGGGAGCTGTTTTTT	CASSLSGQSTGELFF
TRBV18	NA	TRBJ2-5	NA	TGTGCCAGCTCACCTACGGAGGCCCGGGGGGCCGAGGAGACCCAGTACTTC	CASSPTEARGAEETQYF
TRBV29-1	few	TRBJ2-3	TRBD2	TGCAGCGCAAGACTAGCGGGGGCCCCAGATACGCAGTATTTT	CSARLAGAPDTQYF
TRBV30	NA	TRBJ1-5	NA	TGTGCCTGGAATCAACAGGGCAATCAGCCCCAGCATTTT	CAWNQQGNQPQHF
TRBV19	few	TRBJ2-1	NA	TGTGCCAGTAGTAGGCTGGACAGCTCCTACAATGAGCAGTTCTTC	CASSRLDSSYNEQFF
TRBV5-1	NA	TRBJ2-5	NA	TGCGCCAGCAGCTTGGGGGTGGCCAGACTACAAGAGACCCAGTACTTC	CASSLGVARLQETQYF
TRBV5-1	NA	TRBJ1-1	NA	TGCGCCAGCAGCTTGGATTCGGGTGGGAACACTGAAGCTTTCTTT	CASSLDSGGNTEAFF
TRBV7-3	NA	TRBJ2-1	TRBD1	TGTGCCAGCAGCCCCACCCCCGGGACAGGGGGATTCTTC	CASSPTPGTGGFF
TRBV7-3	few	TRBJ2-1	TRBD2	TGTGCCAGCAGCCCCGGGACTAGCATATACAATGAGCAGTTCTTC	CASSPGTSIYNEQFF
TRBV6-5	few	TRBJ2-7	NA	TGTGCCAGCAGTTACTCGATTCTCGTCCAGCGGGAGCAGTACTTC	CASSYSILVQREQYF
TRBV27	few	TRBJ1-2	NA	TGTGCCAGCTCGGGGAAGGTGTTCAATGGTGGCTACACCTTC	CASSGKVFNGGYTF
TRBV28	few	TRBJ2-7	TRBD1	TGTGCCAGCAGTTTCGACAGGGACTACGAGCAGTACTTC	CASSFDRDYEQYF
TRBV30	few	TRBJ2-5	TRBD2	TGTGCCTGGACCTTCGGGACTAGCGGGGGAGGAGAGACCCAGTACTTC	CAWTFGTSGGGETQYF
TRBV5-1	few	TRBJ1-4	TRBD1	TGCGCCACCAGCACAGGGGCCTCTAATGAAAAACTGTTTTTT	CATSTGASNEKLFF
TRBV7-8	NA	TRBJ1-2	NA	TGTGCCAGCAGCTTAACCCCCCGCCCGGATGGCTACACCTTC	CASSLTPRPDGYTF
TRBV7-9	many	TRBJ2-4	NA	TGTGCCAGCAGCACCCGGGCCGGGGAAAACATTCAGTACTTC	CASSTRAGENIQYF
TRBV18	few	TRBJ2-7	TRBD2	TGTGCCAGCTCACCGGGGACTAGCGGAACCTACGAGCAGTACTTC	CASSPGTSGTYEQYF
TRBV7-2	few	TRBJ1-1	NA	TGTGCCAGCAGCCCGCTGGGGGCCGGGAACACTGAAGCTTTCTTT	CASSPLGAGNTEAFF
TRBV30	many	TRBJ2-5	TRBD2	TGTGCCTGGAATAGGGGAGGGGCAGCCCAAGAGACCCAGTACTTC	CAWNRGGAAQETQYF
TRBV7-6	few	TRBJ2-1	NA	TGTGCCAGCAGCCAATCTTGGACAGAAGATGAGCAGTTCTTC	CASSQSWTEDEQFF
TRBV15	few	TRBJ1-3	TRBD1	TGTGCCACCAGCGGTAGGACAGGCTCTGGAAACACCATATATTTT	CATSGRTGSGNTIYF
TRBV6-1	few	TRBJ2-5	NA	TGTGCCAGCAGTGCGGTAGGGGTCGAAGAGACCCAGTACTTC	CASSAVGVEETQYF
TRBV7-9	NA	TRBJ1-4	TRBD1	TGTGCCAGCAGCATGACAGGGGTCGAAAAACTGTTTTTT	CASSMTGVEKLFF
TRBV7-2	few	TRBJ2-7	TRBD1	TGTGCCAGCAGCTTCGACAGGGGCCACTCCTACGAGCAGTACTTC	CASSFDRGHSYEQYF
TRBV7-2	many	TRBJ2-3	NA	TGTGCCAGCAGCCTCCACAGGGAGGGAGATACGCAGTATTTT	CASSLHREGDTQYF